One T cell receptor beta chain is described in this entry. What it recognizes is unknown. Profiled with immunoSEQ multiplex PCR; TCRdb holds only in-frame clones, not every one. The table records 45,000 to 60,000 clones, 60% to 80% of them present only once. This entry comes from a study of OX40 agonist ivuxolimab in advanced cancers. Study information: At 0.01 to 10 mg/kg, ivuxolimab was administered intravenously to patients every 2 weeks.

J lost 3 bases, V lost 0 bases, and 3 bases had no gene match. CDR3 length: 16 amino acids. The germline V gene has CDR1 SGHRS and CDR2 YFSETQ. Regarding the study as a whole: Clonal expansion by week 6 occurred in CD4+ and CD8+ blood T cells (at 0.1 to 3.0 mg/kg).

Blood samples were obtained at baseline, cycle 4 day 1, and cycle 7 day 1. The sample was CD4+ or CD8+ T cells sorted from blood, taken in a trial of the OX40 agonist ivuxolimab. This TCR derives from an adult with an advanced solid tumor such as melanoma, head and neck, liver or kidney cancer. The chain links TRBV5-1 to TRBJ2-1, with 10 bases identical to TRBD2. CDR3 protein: CASSLASGGDYNEQFF. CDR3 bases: TGCGCCAGCAGCTTGGCTAGCGGGGGAGACTACAATGAGCAGTTCTTC.